These 20 T cell receptor beta chains originate from one sample sequenced in a study of T-cell memory formation after mild COVID-19. One entry per CDR3 protein results from TCRdb running MiXCR on the 5' RACE reads. The sample has around 90,000 distinct CDR3 sequences; 13% are singletons. The sequencing input was PBMCs or a T cell subset sorted from them (not recorded which). The receptors shown here come from an adult woman who had mild COVID-19 (a few samples of this study predate the infection). Cell type and time point are not known.

This clonotype was observed a handful of times. Here the CDR3 reads CSVASSGSPDTDTQYF. The CDR3 nucleotides read TGCAGTGTTGCGTCTAGCGGGAGTCCAGACACAGATACGCAGTATTTT. This chain joins TRBV20-1 and TRBJ2-3, with 10 bases aligning to TRBD2. Germline V CDR1 and CDR2: DFQATT, SNEGSKA (reference sequence). V lost 7 bases and J lost 2; bases outside the gene matches: 12. This CDR3 is 16 amino acids long.

The chain is built from TRBV7-9 and TRBJ2-3; D uncertain. This CDR3 has 12 residues. V gave up 0 bases and J gave up 4 bases, with 2 bases separating them. The germline gives CDR1 SEHNR, CDR2 FQNEAQ (reference sequence). CDR3: CASSLAADTQYF. In DNA, the CDR3 is TGTGCCAGCAGCTTAGCGGCAGATACGCAGTATTTT.

The chain has TRBV7-9 and TRBJ2-7; 7 nucleotides line up with TRBD2. Trimming took 5 bases from V and 4 from J; bases not matched to a gene: 5. CDR1 and CDR2 (germline): SEHNR, FQNEAQ (reference sequence). The CDR3 sequence is 13 residues long. The CDR3 DNA reads as TGTGCCAGCAGCGAAGCGGGGAAATACGAGCAGTACTTC. Translating it yields CASSEAGKYEQYF.

This clonotype was seen a few times. J is TRBJ2-5 and V is TRBV25-1, with TRBD2 matching over 7 bases. The V and J ends lost 6 bases and 3 bases, in that order; junction bases with no gene match: 4. CDR3 size: 13 residues. Looked up from germline, CDR1 is MGHDK and CDR2 is SYGVNS. CDR3 nucleotide sequence: TGTGCCAGCAGGGGGGGAGGGAAAGAGACCCAGTACTTC. Encoded protein: CASRGGGKETQYF.

This clonotype was detected only a few times. The genes are TRBV7-8 and TRBJ2-5; D is uncertain. The V gene lost 1 base and the J gene lost 5 bases, with 5 bases spanning the gap. The CDR3 runs 12 residues. Per the germline V gene, CDR1 is SGHVS and CDR2 is FQNEAQ. The CDR3 region is CASSLEVETQYF. The CDR3 DNA sequence: TGTGCCAGCAGCTTAGAGGTGGAGACCCAGTACTTC. The full variable domain, rest sourced from reference TRBV7-8 and TRBJ2-5, is GAGVSQSPRYKVAKRGQDVALRCDPISGHVSLFWYQQALGQGPEFLTYFQNEAQLDKSGLPSDRFFAERPEGSVSTLKIQRTQQEDSAVYLCASSLEVETQYFGPGTRLLVL.

This rearrangement joins TRBV7-9 to TRBJ2-3, with 10 bases that match TRBD2. CDR1 and CDR2 (germline): SEHNR, FQNEAQ (reference sequence). The CDR3 consists of 16 residues. Unmatched junction bases numbered 8, after V lost 5 bases and J lost 3 bases. In DNA form, the CDR3 reads TGTGCCAGCAGCCCTCCGCCTAGCGGGAGTACAGATACGCAGTATTTT. Its translation is CASSPPPSGSTDTQYF.

Comment on this clonotype: One base away lies a much larger clone, so this may be a sequencing read error. The chain employs TRBV29-1 and TRBJ2-3; the match to TRBD2 covers 11 bases. The CDR3 contains 18 residues. Germline V lookup: CDR1 SQVTM, CDR2 ANQGSEA. The CDR3 loop is CIGPPIAGGPTRTDTQYF. In nucleotides, the CDR3 is TGCATCGGCCCTCCTATAGCGGGAGGGCCTACCCGCACAGATACGCAGTATTTT.

This clonotype was picked up a small number of times. J is TRBJ1-1 and V is TRBV29-1, with 8 bases that match TRBD1. The CDR3 covers 12 residues. The V gene end was trimmed by 7 bases and the J gene end by 6 bases; junction bases not matched to a gene: 7. Per germline, CDR1 SQVTM and CDR2 ANQGSEA. The CDR3 loop is CSGMDRVAEAFF. The CDR3, as DNA: TGCAGCGGCATGGACAGGGTCGCTGAAGCTTTCTTT.

The chain carries TRBV19 and TRBJ2-3, with a weak D call TRBD2 (6 bases). Germline loops: CDR1 LNHDA, CDR2 SQIVND (reference sequence). This CDR3 comprises 15 residues. Trimming left V 3 bases short and J 4 bases short, with 14 bases between. The CDR3: CASSIRGGESDTQYF. The DNA for the CDR3 is TGTGCCAGTAGTATTCGTGGCGGGGAATCAGATACGCAGTATTTT.

V is TRBV5-4 and J is TRBJ1-1; possibly TRBD1 for D (5 bases). CDR1 SGHNT and CDR2 YYREEE come from the germline V gene (reference sequence). There are 12 residues in the CDR3. The germline V and J ends were trimmed by 6 bases and 5 bases, with 11 bases remaining between them. CDR3 nucleotide sequence: TGTGCCAGCATCGTGGGGGGGACTGAAGCTTTCTTT. This sequence encodes CASIVGGTEAFF.

The chain employs TRBV4-1 and TRBJ2-1; 9 nucleotides line up with TRBD1. Germline CDR1 MGHRA, CDR2 YSYEKL. The V and J ends lost 5 bases and 5 bases, in that order; junction bases with no gene match: 10. This CDR3 has 16 amino acids. The CDR3, as DNA: TGCGCCAGCAGCTCAGGGGGACAGGGTCTCGACAATGAGCAGTTCTTC. Translating gives CASSSGGQGLDNEQFF.

The chain carries TRBV12-3 or TRBV12-4 and TRBJ2-5; the D gene is possibly TRBD1 (6 bases). CDR3 length: 14 residues. Trimming took 4 bases from V and 0 from J, leaving 9 bases between them. CDR3 coding DNA: TGTGCCAGCAGTTGGGACAAGTACCAAGAGACCCAGTACTTC. It yields the protein CASSWDKYQETQYF.

This clonotype was seen a few times. The chain employs TRBV15 and TRBJ2-5; D gene uncertain. The germline V gene has CDR1 LNHNV and CDR2 YYDKDF (reference sequence). The CDR3 contains 13 residues. The V end was cut by 7 bases, the J end by 1 base, with 10 bases between. As DNA, the CDR3 is TGTGCCACCAAAAGCAGCCCCCAAGAGACCCAGTACTTC. It specifies CATKSSPQETQYF.

The CDR3, as DNA: TGTGCCAGCAGTTCCGAAGGGACAGGGGAGAATCAGCCCCAGCATTTT. This sequence encodes CASSSEGTGENQPQHF. The chain combines TRBV6-2 or TRBV6-3 with TRBJ1-5; 10 nucleotides align to TRBD1. Germline lookup yields CDR1 MNHEY and CDR2 SVGEGT. The CDR3 is 16 residues long. J gave up 4 bases and V 4 bases, and 7 bases lay outside the gene matches.

This clonotype showed up just a few times. The rearrangement links TRBV15 to TRBJ2-1; 7 bases line up with TRBD2. The CDR3 contains 17 residues. Trimming at V came to 0 bases and at J to 3 bases, leaving 8 bases not matched to a gene. Germline CDR1 is LNHNV and CDR2 is YYDKDF (reference sequence). CDR3 loop: CATSRDPLGGFYNEQFF. The CDR3 nucleotides are TGTGCCACCAGCAGAGACCCCTTGGGGGGGTTCTACAATGAGCAGTTCTTC.

This clonotype came up a few times. The genes are TRBV4-2 and TRBJ2-1, with D tentatively TRBD1 or TRBD2 (5 bases each). The length of the CDR3 is 14 residues. Germline loops: CDR1 LGHNA, CDR2 YNFKEQ. Trimming removed 7 bases at V and 4 bases at J, with 14 bases between. For the CDR3, the DNA is TGTGCCAGCAACCCGGACGGGGCGTACAATGAGCAGTTCTTC. Its protein product is CASNPDGAYNEQFF.

The chain is built from TRBV12-3 or TRBV12-4 and TRBJ2-1; D possibly uses TRBD1 or TRBD2 (5 bases each). This CDR3 region has 16 residues. Trimming cost V 7 bases and J 0 bases, with 16 bases left between them. As DNA, the CDR3 is TGTGCCAGCACCCTTTTTCGGGGCAGCTCCTACAATGAGCAGTTCTTC. Translating it yields CASTLFRGSSYNEQFF.

This clonotype appeared a few times. The rearrangement links TRBV6-1 to TRBJ2-7; D not certain. CDR1 is MNHNS, CDR2 SASEGT, per germline. V lost 4 bases, J lost 3 bases, and 10 bases lay in between. The CDR3 is 13 amino acids. CDR3 residues: CASSVTGYYEQYF. The CDR3 DNA reads as TGTGCCAGCAGTGTGACTGGATACTACGAGCAGTACTTC.

The gene calls are TRBV20-1 and TRBJ2-1; 10 bases agree with TRBD2. The CDR3 loop spans 14 amino acids. Germline V gives CDR1 DFQATT, CDR2 SNEGSKA (reference sequence). V dropped 0 bases and J dropped 5; count of bases not matched to a gene: 1. The CDR3, as DNA: TGCAGTGCTAGAGAAGCGGGGGGGCACAATGAGCAGTTCTTC. Translated: CSAREAGGHNEQFF.

The rearrangement joins TRBV4-2 to TRBJ2-7; TRBD1 matches at 10 bases. CDR1 is LGHNA and CDR2 is YNFKEQ in the germline V gene. The junction had 10 bases not matched to a gene; V was cut back by 5 bases and J by 6 bases. CDR3 size: 15 residues. The CDR3 reads CASSATGTGVSEQYF. Written as DNA, the CDR3 is TGTGCCAGCAGCGCCACCGGGACAGGGGTCTCCGAGCAGTACTTC.